The rows below give T cell receptor beta chains drawn from one sample of a study of regulatory T cells in long-lasting Graves disease. Each CDR3 protein is one row after TCRdb ran MiXCR on the multiplex PCR reads. The table shows a few hundred thousand distinct CDR3 sequences, with over 15% occurring only once. These data also formed part of another study, on T cells in Graves' hyperthyroidism and ophthalmopathy.

The sequences come from peripheral blood mononuclear cells (PBMCs), collected at new diagnosis, from a patient treated with antithyroid drugs. Source of these receptors: a man aged 40-49 years with Graves disease. Each CDR3 is given with its conserved first and last residue. D genes are given only for firm matches. A clone size is listed for some rows: how often the clone was seen (once, few, many), or a class if it is expanded.

V: TRBV2
J: TRBJ1-1
D: TRBD1
size: many
DNA: TGTGCCAGTAAGACAGGGATGAACACTGAAGCTTTCTTT
CDR3: CASKTGMNTEAFF

V: TRBV19
J: TRBJ2-7
D: TRBD1
size: few
DNA: TGTGCCAGTAGTAACAGGGGGCTTTCCTACGAGCAGTACTTC
CDR3: CASSNRGLSYEQYF

V: TRBV6-5
J: TRBJ1-1
D: NA
size: many
DNA: TGTGCCAGCAGTTGGGGTGGACTGCTGCGCGATGAAGCTTTCTTT
CDR3: CASSWGGLLRDEAFF

V: TRBV12-3/TRBV12-4
J: TRBJ2-6
D: NA
size: NA
DNA: TGTGCCAGCACCCCCTCTCGGGTGGACTCTGGGGCCAACGTCCTGACTTTC
CDR3: CASTPSRVDSGANVLTF

V: TRBV6-2/TRBV6-3
J: TRBJ1-2
D: NA
size: many
DNA: TGTGCCAGCAGTTACTCGTACCCGATACGTGATGGCTACACCTTC
CDR3: CASSYSYPIRDGYTF

V: TRBV28
J: TRBJ2-5
D: TRBD1
size: many
DNA: TGTGCCAGCAGTGGGACAGGGGGCGCCAAGAGGGAGACCCAGTACTTC
CDR3: CASSGTGGAKRETQYF

V: TRBV5-1
J: TRBJ2-5
D: NA
size: NA
DNA: TGCGCCAGCAGCTTGACACCGATCCAAGAGACCCAGTACTTC
CDR3: CASSLTPIQETQYF

V: TRBV25-1
J: TRBJ2-2
D: NA
size: NA
DNA: TGTGCCAGCAGTGACCCGACAGGCCGGACCGGGGAGCTGTTTTTT
CDR3: CASSDPTGRTGELFF

V: TRBV12-3/TRBV12-4
J: TRBJ1-2
D: TRBD1
size: NA
DNA: TGTGCCAGCAGTAAAACAGGGGTCAGCTATGGCTACACCTTC
CDR3: CASSKTGVSYGYTF

V: TRBV28
J: TRBJ1-6
D: TRBD1
size: NA
DNA: TGTGCCAGCAGTCCGGGGACAGTGGTTAATTCACCCCTCCACTTT
CDR3: CASSPGTVVNSPLHF

V: TRBV2
J: TRBJ2-7
D: NA
size: few
DNA: TGTGCCAGCAGACTCGGGTTCTACGAGCAGTACTTC
CDR3: CASRLGFYEQYF

V: TRBV7-2
J: TRBJ2-5
D: NA
size: many
DNA: TGTGCCAGCAGCTTAGGAAGGGGAGTGGGCCAGTACTTC
CDR3: CASSLGRGVGQYF

V: TRBV28
J: TRBJ2-5
D: NA
size: many
DNA: TGTGCCAGCAGTTTATTAACACCCCAAGAGACCCAGTACTTC
CDR3: CASSLLTPQETQYF

V: TRBV7-9
J: TRBJ1-1
D: NA
size: few
DNA: TGTGCCAGCAGCTTATCGGCCACTGAAGCTTTCTTT
CDR3: CASSLSATEAFF

V: TRBV20-1
J: TRBJ2-7
D: NA
size: many
DNA: TGCAGTGCTTATAACTACCGGGGCTACGAGCAGTACTTC
CDR3: CSAYNYRGYEQYF

V: TRBV2
J: TRBJ1-3
D: NA
size: many
DNA: TGTGCCAGCAGTGATAGGGCTGCTGGAAACACCATATATTTT
CDR3: CASSDRAAGNTIYF

V: TRBV27
J: TRBJ2-5
D: NA
size: many
DNA: TGTGCCAGGGGTAGTGCGGAAGAGACCCAGTACTTC
CDR3: CARGSAEETQYF

V: TRBV28
J: TRBJ2-3
D: TRBD2
size: many
DNA: TGTGCCAGCAGTGTTACGCCGGGACTAGCGCAGTATTTT
CDR3: CASSVTPGLAQYF

V: TRBV20-1
J: TRBJ2-7
D: TRBD1
size: few
DNA: TGCAGTGCTAAATGGACAGGGGGCACGTTCGAGCAGTACTTC
CDR3: CSAKWTGGTFEQYF

V: TRBV5-1
J: TRBJ2-7
D: NA
size: many
DNA: TGCGCCAGCAGCCTCCCCGGGGGGCCAGGCAACGAGCAGTACTTC
CDR3: CASSLPGGPGNEQYF

V: TRBV6-1
J: TRBJ1-5
D: NA
size: few
DNA: TGTGCCACCCAAACCTCCAATCAGCCCCAGCATTTT
CDR3: CATQTSNQPQHF

V: TRBV18
J: TRBJ1-1
D: NA
size: many
DNA: TGCGCCAGCAGCCCGCAAGTAAACACTGAAGCTTTCTTT
CDR3: CASSPQVNTEAFF

V: TRBV5-1
J: TRBJ2-7
D: NA
size: NA
DNA: TGCGCCAGCAGCTGGGGGGCAGGAGATTACTACGAGCAGTACTTC
CDR3: CASSWGAGDYYEQYF

V: TRBV28
J: TRBJ2-3
D: NA
size: many
DNA: TGTGCCAGCACCGAGAGGGTTGGTACGCAGTATTTT
CDR3: CASTERVGTQYF

V: TRBV18
J: TRBJ2-6
D: NA
size: NA
DNA: TGTGCCAGCTCACCCTTGAACTCTGGGGCCAACGTCCTGACTTTC
CDR3: CASSPLNSGANVLTF

V: TRBV10-3
J: TRBJ2-4
D: NA
size: few
DNA: TGTGCCATCAGTGAGGTGGGGGCCGGGCGCTTAGGCATAGCCAAAAACATTCAGTACTTC
CDR3: CAISEVGAGRLGIAKNIQYF

V: TRBV27
J: TRBJ1-3
D: NA
size: few
DNA: TGTGCCAGCTCGTTGGGACTTGGAAACACCATATATTTT
CDR3: CASSLGLGNTIYF

V: TRBV29-1
J: TRBJ1-1
D: NA
size: few
DNA: TGCAGCGGGACGGGTAGGAGAACTGAAGCTTTCTTT
CDR3: CSGTGRRTEAFF

V: TRBV15
J: TRBJ2-7
D: NA
size: few
DNA: TGTGCCACCAGCCAAGGGGCCTACGAGCAGTACTTC
CDR3: CATSQGAYEQYF

V: TRBV7-9
J: TRBJ1-2
D: TRBD1
size: NA
DNA: TGTGCCAGCAGCTTGGCCGGGACAGGGGGCTGGGATGGCTACACCTTC
CDR3: CASSLAGTGGWDGYTF

V: TRBV4-3
J: TRBJ1-6
D: NA
size: few
DNA: TGCGCCAGCAGCCCTAACGGACAAGACTCCTATAATTCACCCCTCCACTTT
CDR3: CASSPNGQDSYNSPLHF

V: TRBV11-2
J: TRBJ2-1
D: TRBD2
size: NA
DNA: TGTGCCAGCAGCGAATTAGCGGGGGGCCCCTACAATGAGCAGTTCTTC
CDR3: CASSELAGGPYNEQFF

V: TRBV7-3
J: TRBJ2-1
D: NA
size: NA
DNA: TGTGCCAGCAGCCCCGGGACGCGGACGGATGAGCAGTTCTTC
CDR3: CASSPGTRTDEQFF

V: TRBV28
J: TRBJ1-2
D: TRBD1
size: NA
DNA: TGTGCCAGCAGTCTGAACCCGGGACAGATTAACTATGGCTACACCTTC
CDR3: CASSLNPGQINYGYTF

V: TRBV7-2
J: TRBJ2-1
D: NA
size: NA
DNA: TGTGCCAGCAGCACCCAATCGCCGACGCGGTTATACTCCTACAATGAGCAGTTCTTC
CDR3: CASSTQSPTRLYSYNEQFF

V: TRBV30
J: TRBJ1-6
D: NA
size: many
DNA: TGTGCCTGGAGTGTTTTCAGTGTGGCCCTCCACTTT
CDR3: CAWSVFSVALHF

V: TRBV9
J: TRBJ2-7
D: NA
size: NA
DNA: TGTGCCAGCAGCGTTACCGGGACTCCCGGTGAGCAGTACTTC
CDR3: CASSVTGTPGEQYF

V: TRBV7-3
J: TRBJ2-1
D: TRBD2
size: many
DNA: TGTGCCAGCAGCCGAGGACTAGCGGCTTACAATGAGCAGTTCTTC
CDR3: CASSRGLAAYNEQFF

V: TRBV28
J: TRBJ2-5
D: TRBD1
size: many
DNA: TGTGCCAGCAGTCCCGGACAGGTTCAGAGGGCCCAGTACTTC
CDR3: CASSPGQVQRAQYF